This T cell receptor (beta chain) stems from a study of human T cells and chemical hapten exposure. Study-wide findings and caveats: Patch test score showed a positive correlation with PT1 expanded TCR counts.

The length of the CDR3 is 13 residues. V was pared by 4 bases and J by 5 bases, with 12 bases between. Germline CDR1 is KGHSY and CDR2 is FQNENV. This clonotype came up many times. Its matching antigen is unknown. TCRdb ran MiXCR on the RACE reads and lists one entry per CDR3 protein. The sample has a few hundred thousand distinct CDR3 sequences, around 6% seen once. Sample time point: patch test 2, 6 weeks after DPC sensitization. Treatment reported: therapeutic diphenylcyclopropenone sensitization with weekly scalp DPC. The TCR comes from a woman younger than 30 with alopecia areata. Some clones in this sample may be carry-over from other donors' samples. The rearrangement links TRBV16 to TRBJ2-7; D ambiguous. Here the sequenced sample was whole blood, taken in connection with sensitization to the hapten diphenylcyclopropenone (DPC). CDR3 protein: CASSPYRFDEQYF. The CDR3 coding sequence is TGTGCCAGCAGCCCGTACCGGTTTGACGAGCAGTACTTC.